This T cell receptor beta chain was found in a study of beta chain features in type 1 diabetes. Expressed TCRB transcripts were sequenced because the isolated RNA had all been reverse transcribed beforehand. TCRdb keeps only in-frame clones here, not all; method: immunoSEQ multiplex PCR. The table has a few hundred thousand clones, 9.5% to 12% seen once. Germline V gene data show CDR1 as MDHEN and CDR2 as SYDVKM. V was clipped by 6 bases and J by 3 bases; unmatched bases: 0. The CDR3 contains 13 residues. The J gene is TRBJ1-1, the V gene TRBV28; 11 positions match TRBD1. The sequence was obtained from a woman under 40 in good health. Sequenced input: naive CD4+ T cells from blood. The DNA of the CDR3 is TGTGCCAGCAGGGGACAGGGGGACACTGAAGCTTTCTTT. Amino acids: CASRGQGDTEAFF.